A selection of T cell receptor beta chains follows, all from one sample in a study of CD8+CD57+ T cells in acquired aplastic anemia. Each CDR3 protein gets one entry after TCRdb re-called the reads with MiXCR. Here the sample spans more than 150,000 distinct CDR3 sequences, approximately 52% being singletons. The sample was sorted CD4+, CD8+, or CD8+CD57+ T cells (not recorded which) from PBMCs. These receptors were obtained from a human donor with aplastic anemia. The CDR3 runs from the conserved cysteine through the conserved F or W. The D gene is left open where the match is weak. The listing skips clone size in some rows; elsewhere it reads once, few, many or a size class.

j_call clone_size v_call d_call cdr3_nt cdr3_aa
TRBJ2-7 - TRBV6-1 - TGTGCCAGCGGTGTCAGCCCCTACGAGCAGTACTTC CASGVSPYEQYF
TRBJ2-7 - TRBV20-1 - TGCAGTGGCGTGCGGGTTGGACGATACTCCTACGAGCAGTGCTTC CSGVRVGRYSYEQCF
TRBJ1-1 - TRBV6-1 - TGTGCCAGCAGCCCCCGGGACCCCCGCTATACTGAAGCTTTCTTT CASSPRDPRYTEAFF
TRBJ2-1 many TRBV12-3/TRBV12-4 - TGTGCCAGCAGTTTTGAAACTAGTTCCGATGAGCAGTTCTTC CASSFETSSDEQFF
TRBJ1-2 many TRBV20-1 - TGCAGTGCTTATTTCCAGACAGGCTATGGCTACACCTTC CSAYFQTGYGYTF
TRBJ1-1 - TRBV5-6 TRBD1 TGTGCCAGCAGCTCGTATTTGGGACAGCTCATGAACACTGAAGCTTCCTTT CASSSYLGQLMNTEASF
TRBJ1-5 many TRBV2 - TGTGCCAGCAGCGCCTACCTAGGGGGGCCCCAGCATTTT CASSAYLGGPQHF
TRBJ2-7 many TRBV3-1 - TGTGCCAGCAGCCAAGGGACTGGGGGGGAGCAGTACTTC CASSQGTGGEQYF
TRBJ2-2 many TRBV12-3/TRBV12-4 - TGTGCCAGCAGTTTTAGGTCAGGACCTAACACCGGGGAGCTGTTTTTT CASSFRSGPNTGELFF
TRBJ1-2 many TRBV6-2/TRBV6-3 TRBD1 TGTGCCATCCTGGACAGGGGGCAGCGTGGCTACACCTTC CAILDRGQRGYTF
TRBJ2-5 - TRBV29-1 TRBD2 TGCAGCGTTGCCGGTGGGCTAGCGGGAGAGACCCAGTACTTC CSVAGGLAGETQYF
TRBJ2-6 once TRBV20-1 - TGCAGTGCTAGCGGCTTCTCTGGGGCCAACGTCCTGACTTTC CSASGFSGANVLTF
TRBJ2-3 - TRBV2 - TGTGCCAGCAGTGATGGCGGGGCGCCGGATACGCAGTATTTT CASSDGGAPDTQYF
TRBJ2-3 - TRBV19 - TGTGCCAGTAGTGTTGAACCAGCAGATACGCAGTATTTT CASSVEPADTQYF
TRBJ1-6 many TRBV6-1 TRBD1 TGTGCCAGCAGTGAGCCGGGACAGGGGAATTCACCCCTCCACTTT CASSEPGQGNSPLHF
TRBJ1-1 - TRBV27 - TGTGCCAGCAGTTTCGGCAGGGACACTGAAGCTTTCTTT CASSFGRDTEAFF
TRBJ2-5 - TRBV10-3 TRBD2 TGTGCCATCAGCATAGCGGGGGGGAGCCAAGAGACCCAGTACTTC CAISIAGGSQETQYF
TRBJ2-3 many TRBV7-2 TRBD1 TGTGCCAGCAGCCTGGACAGGGGTCGGGATACGCAGTATTTT CASSLDRGRDTQYF
TRBJ2-1 - TRBV24-1 TRBD2 TGTGCCACCAGTGACCGGAGGTCTAGCGGGAAAGAGCAGTTCTTC CATSDRRSSGKEQFF
TRBJ1-5 few TRBV2 - TGTGCCAGCAGTCATCAGAGGAGTGGTAATCAGCCCCAGCATTTT CASSHQRSGNQPQHF
TRBJ1-1 - TRBV19 - TGTGCCAGTAGTATAGCGGGAATGAACACTGAAGCTTTCTTT CASSIAGMNTEAFF
TRBJ1-1 - TRBV29-1 - TGCAGCGTTGAGGGGGGACCTGAGAACACTGAAGCTTTCTTT CSVEGGPENTEAFF
TRBJ2-7 - TRBV20-1 - TGCAGTGCTAGGGGACTCCAGACCTACGAGCAGTACTTC CSARGLQTYEQYF
TRBJ1-4 - TRBV2 TRBD1 TGTGCCAGTACAGGGGAGGCTAATGAAAAACTGTTTTTT CASTGEANEKLFF
TRBJ1-1 once TRBV29-1 TRBD1 TGCAGCGCTGGGCAGGGGGCTGTTTGGGACACTGAAGCTTTCTTT CSAGQGAVWDTEAFF
TRBJ1-1 - TRBV29-1 - TGCAGCGTTGACGGGGGGGACACTGAAGCTTTCTTT CSVDGGDTEAFF
TRBJ2-7 many TRBV15 TRBD1 TGTGCCACCAGCACCCGGACAGGGGGCTTCGAGCAGTACTTC CATSTRTGGFEQYF
TRBJ2-5 - TRBV9 - TGTGCCAGCAGCGTAGAAACAGGCCGCACGGAGACCCAGTACTTC CASSVETGRTETQYF
TRBJ1-3 few TRBV10-3 - TGTGCCATCAGTGACGTTGGGCTAGCTGGAAACACCATATATTTT CAISDVGLAGNTIYF
TRBJ2-7 - TRBV7-8 - TGTGCCAGCAGAGTACAGGGAACCTACGAGCAGTACTTC CASRVQGTYEQYF
TRBJ2-3 - TRBV29-1 - TGCAGCGTTGGTGGGGCAGATACGCAGTATTTT CSVGGADTQYF
TRBJ2-7 few TRBV15 TRBD2 TGTGCCACCAGCAGAGACAGCGGGGTCGAGCAGTACTTC CATSRDSGVEQYF
TRBJ2-6 many TRBV5-1 TRBD2 TGCGCCAGCAGGACGGGACTAGCGGGAGGGAGTGGGGCCAACGTCCTGACTTTC CASRTGLAGGSGANVLTF
TRBJ2-7 - TRBV10-3 - TGTGCCATCAGTGAGTCGGGGTCCTACGAGCAGTACTTC CAISESGSYEQYF
TRBJ2-2 - TRBV11-2 TRBD1 TGTGCCAGCAGCGTAGACAGGGTGAACACCGGGGAGCTGTTTTTT CASSVDRVNTGELFF
TRBJ2-7 - TRBV3-1 TRBD1 TGTGCCAGCAGCCAAGAATCGACAGGGGGCGGCGAGCAGTACTTC CASSQESTGGGEQYF
TRBJ2-7 few TRBV15 TRBD1 TGTGCCACCAGCAGAGATCGCGGGACAGGTGCCTACGAGCAGTACTTC CATSRDRGTGAYEQYF
TRBJ1-1 many TRBV12-3/TRBV12-4 - TGTGCCAGCAGTTTAGGAGGAGGACGGAACACTGAAGCTTTCTTT CASSLGGGRNTEAFF
TRBJ1-5 many TRBV4-1 - TGCGCCAGCAGCGACCGGGGGGACCCGAATCAGCCCCAGCATTTT CASSDRGDPNQPQHF
TRBJ1-4 many TRBV2 TRBD1 TGTGCCAGCAGTGATTTGGGACAGGGTAAAGAAAAACTGTTTTTT CASSDLGQGKEKLFF